A single sample gave rise to the 8 T cell receptor beta chains below, sequenced in a study of human T cells and chemical hapten exposure. MiXCR was run by TCRdb on the RACE reads, yielding one entry per CDR3 protein. The sample carries about 80,000 distinct CDR3 sequences, roughly 7.9% recorded once. Time point of the sample: healthy volunteer bleed at 6 weeks. Total RNA extraction was carried out from unfractionated whole blood. The specimen was whole blood. Every receptor here comes from a female donor in good health. Some clones in this sample may be carry-over from other donors' samples.

This clonotype showed up many times. The rearrangement uses TRBV7-8 and TRBJ1-4; 8 positions agree with TRBD1. Germline loops: CDR1 SGHVS, CDR2 FQNEAQ. V was clipped by 7 bases and J by 6 bases; unmatched bases: 16. The CDR3 consists of 17 residues. CDR3 DNA sequence: TGTGCCAGCACGCCGGGATTAGGTACAGGGGGATATGAAAAACTGTTTTTT. This sequence encodes CASTPGLGTGGYEKLFF.

The V and J genes are TRBV20-1 and TRBJ2-3, with 9 positions matching TRBD1. The trim removed 3 bases at V and 4 bases at J, leaving 5 bases unmatched. CDR1 and CDR2 (germline): DFQATT, SNEGSKA (reference sequence). CDR3 length equals 14 residues. The CDR3 reads CSARGQGVADTQYF. In DNA, the CDR3 is TGCAGTGCTAGGGGACAGGGTGTCGCAGATACGCAGTATTTT.

This clonotype has only a few counts. This chain joins TRBV19 and TRBJ2-3; D is uncertain. The ends were cut back, 11 bases at V and 14 bases at J, with 23 bases in the middle. The CDR3 runs 12 residues. The germline V gene encodes CDR1 LNHDA and CDR2 SQIVND (reference sequence). DNA for the CDR3: TGTGCCCCACCCCCACTCCAGCTGGATGGGTATTTT. Residues: CAPPPLQLDGYF.

In this sample, this clonotype turned up a few times. This chain links TRBV11-1 with TRBJ2-5, with TRBD1 identical over 9 bases. The CDR3 totals 16 residues. With 1 base clipped from V and 4 bases from J, the junction kept 7 bases outside the gene matches. Germline V CDR1 and CDR2: SGHAT, FQDESV (reference sequence). The CDR3 DNA reads TGTGCCAGCAGCTTAGATACAGGGGGCGCAGGAGAGACCCAGTACTTC. This sequence encodes CASSLDTGGAGETQYF.

This clonotype was detected ten times or more. The rearrangement joins TRBV6-6 to TRBJ2-5, with a weak D call TRBD2 (5 bases). The V gene's germline CDR1 is MNHNY and CDR2 SVGAGI (reference sequence). Trimming removed 6 bases at V and 5 bases at J, with 13 bases between. CDR3 size: 13 residues. CDR3 DNA: TGTGCCAGCAGCCGGGGTGTCGGGGAGACCCAGTACTTC. Translation gives CASSRGVGETQYF.

This clonotype was seen many times. CDR3 in amino acids: CAWSMGQAYGEQFF. The CDR3 nucleotides are TGTGCCTGGAGTATGGGACAGGCCTACGGTGAGCAGTTCTTC. This sequence joins TRBV30 and TRBJ2-1; TRBD1 agrees at 8 bases. Germline CDR1 is GTSNPN and CDR2 is SVGIG (reference sequence). CDR3 length: 14 amino acids. The V segment lost 2 bases and the J segment 9 bases; nucleotides outside the gene matches: 9.

The chain recombines TRBV6-1 with TRBJ1-4; unclear D gene. Germline V gene lookup returns CDR1 MNHNS and CDR2 SASEGT. Trimming took off 6 bases at V and 5 bases at J, with 16 bases between the two ends. The CDR3 consists of 15 residues. CDR3 in amino acids: CASSSRRSMNEKLFF. As DNA, the CDR3 is TGTGCCAGCAGCTCCCGGAGGTCGATGAATGAAAAACTGTTTTTT.

This clonotype was seen a few times. This chain links TRBV29-1 with TRBJ2-3; weak D call: TRBD1 (5 bases). The CDR3 runs 13 residues. Trimming took off 6 bases at V and 6 bases at J, with 16 bases between the two ends. From germline, CDR1 is SQVTM and CDR2 ANQGSEA. In DNA form, the CDR3 reads TGCAGCGTCGCTCCAGGGAAGAGGGATACGCAGTATTTT. It specifies CSVAPGKRDTQYF.